Following are 15 T cell receptor beta chains from one sample sequenced in a study of blood T cell repertoires in COVID-19. Profiled with immunoSEQ multiplex PCR; TCRdb holds only in-frame clones, not every one. The data contain about 270,000 clones, 75% to 90% of them singletons. The sample comprised PBMCs or T cells enriched from blood (not recorded which). These receptors came from a woman aged 30 to 39 with acute COVID-19.

The genes are TRBV25-1 and TRBJ1-1, with 10 bases lining up with TRBD1. Germline CDR1 is MGHDK and CDR2 is SYGVNS. The CDR3 is 16 residues long. The V gene end was trimmed by 8 bases and the J gene end by 8 bases; junction bases not matched to a gene: 17. Here the CDR3 DNA reads TGTGCCAGCCTAGTGGACGACAGGGGGCGCATAAGGGAAGCTTTCTTT. Translation gives CASLVDDRGRIREAFF.

V gene TRBV30 combines with J gene TRBJ2-3; D unclear. Germline V gives CDR1 GTSNPN, CDR2 SVGIG (reference sequence). This CDR3 spans 12 amino acids. V shed 0 bases and J shed 7 bases, with 8 bases lying between them. DNA of the CDR3: TGTGCCTGGAGTGTAAACTTGTATACGCAGTATTTT. This encodes CAWSVNLYTQYF.

The sample holds a few counts of this clone. The rearrangement uses TRBV29-1 and TRBJ2-5, with 8 bases fitting TRBD1. V lost 7 bases, J lost 5 bases, and 6 bases stayed unmatched. Germline CDR1 reads SQVTM; CDR2 reads ANQGSEA. The CDR3 loop spans 12 amino acids. CDR3 bases: TGCAGCGCCGGACAGGGAGGCGAGACCCAGTACTTC. Its translation is CSAGQGGETQYF.

The chain uses TRBV27 and TRBJ1-5; TRBD1 agrees at 9 bases. CDR1 and CDR2 (germline): MNHEY, SMNVEV (reference sequence). Trimming at V came to 2 bases and at J to 4 bases, leaving 3 bases not matched to a gene. This CDR3 comprises 15 residues. CDR3 nucleotide sequence: TGTGCCAGCAGTTTACGACAGGGGGGTAATCAGCCCCAGCATTTT. Translated: CASSLRQGGNQPQHF.

The rearrangement joins TRBV28 to TRBJ2-7, with 7 bases fitting TRBD2. The CDR3 has 18 residues. Looked up from germline, CDR1 is MDHEN and CDR2 is SYDVKM. Trimming at V came to 2 bases and at J to 3 bases, leaving 16 bases not matched to a gene. The CDR3, as DNA: TGTGCCAGCAGTTTAAACCGTTGGGGGAGGGGCAACAACTACGAGCAGTACTTC. It translates to CASSLNRWGRGNNYEQYF. The full variable domain, completed using reference TRBV28 and TRBJ2-7, is DVKVTQSSRYLVKRTGEKVFLECVQDMDHENMFWYRQDPGLGLRLIYFSYDVKMKEKGDIPEGYSVSREKKERFSLILESASTNQTSMYLCASSLNRWGRGNNYEQYFGPGTRLTVT.

The sample holds one count of this clone. The rearrangement links TRBV2 to TRBJ2-1; D uncertain. Trimming cost V 2 bases and J 0 bases, with 11 bases left between them. Germline CDR1 and CDR2: SNHLY and FYNNEI. The CDR3 length is 16 residues. Written as DNA, the CDR3 is TGTGCCAGCAGTGAACTTGCGGTACGCTCCTACAATGAGCAGTTCTTC. Its protein product is CASSELAVRSYNEQFF.

The chain combines TRBV7-3 with TRBJ2-3; tentatively, D is TRBD2 (5 bases). V shed 5 bases and J shed 5 bases, with 11 bases lying between them. The CDR3 has 13 amino acids. Germline V gene data show CDR1 as SGHTA and CDR2 as FQGTGA. The CDR3 nucleotides are TGTGCCAGCAGCCTCGCGGAGGTAGATACGCAGTATTTT. It yields the protein CASSLAEVDTQYF.

This clone was recorded only once. The chain is built from TRBV5-8 and TRBJ2-1, with D maybe TRBD2 (5 bases). Trimming took off 0 bases at V and 0 bases at J, with 10 bases between the two ends. The V gene's germline CDR1 is SGHTS and CDR2 YDEGEE. CDR3 size: 16 residues. Here the CDR3 DNA reads TGTGCCAGCAGCTTGGGCGGGTTTAGCTCCTACAATGAGCAGTTCTTC. It codes for CASSLGGFSSYNEQFF.

The J gene is TRBJ1-4, the V gene TRBV7-2, with 9 bases that match TRBD1. The CDR3 totals 15 residues. V lost 6 bases and J lost 7; bases outside the gene matches: 9. Germline V lookup: CDR1 SGHTA, CDR2 FQGNSA. In DNA form, the CDR3 reads TGTGCCAGCAGAGCTACAGGGGGCGTGAGTGAAAAACTGTTTTTT. Translated, it gives CASRATGGVSEKLFF.

The J gene is TRBJ2-1, the V gene TRBV5-1; weak D call: TRBD2 (7 bases). This CDR3 region has 16 residues. V dropped 0 bases and J dropped 3 bases, with 13 bases sitting between them. Germline lookup yields CDR1 SGHRS and CDR2 YFSETQ. The DNA of the CDR3 is TGCGCCAGCAGCTTGGCGGCGGGGGCTGGCTACAATGAGCAGTTCTTC. This sequence encodes CASSLAAGAGYNEQFF.

This chain links TRBV5-1 with TRBJ1-3; D remains ambiguous. Trimming shortened V by 1 base and J by 0 bases, and 8 bases separated the two germline ends. Germline V lookup: CDR1 SGHRS, CDR2 YFSETQ. The CDR3 sequence is 15 residues long. The CDR3 region has the DNA TGCGCCAGCAGCTTGCCACTGAGCTCTGGAAACACCATATATTTT. Translation: CASSLPLSSGNTIYF.

This chain joins TRBV7-8 and TRBJ2-7, with D possibly matching TRBD2 (5 bases). V lost 2 bases and J lost 0, with 11 bases in between. The CDR3 has 15 residues. Germline CDR1 is SGHVS and CDR2 is FQNEAQ. The CDR3 nucleotides read TGTGCCAGCAGCTTACAATCTGCGGGCTCCTACGAGCAGTACTTC. This encodes CASSLQSAGSYEQYF.

The chain couples TRBV6-5 to TRBJ1-1; no definite D call. CDR1 is MNHEY and CDR2 is SVGAGI in the germline V gene. V was trimmed by 4 bases and J by 3 bases, leaving 12 bases between them. This CDR3 spans 14 amino acids. The CDR3 bases are TGTGCCAGCAGTTCAGGTTCCCCCTACACTGAAGCTTTCTTT. Amino acids: CASSSGSPYTEAFF.

The rearrangement joins TRBV6-5 to TRBJ2-7; 8 bases are a match to TRBD2. This CDR3 contains 13 residues. The V segment lost 7 bases and the J segment 5 bases; nucleotides outside the gene matches: 7. Germline-derived CDR1 and CDR2 are MNHEY and SVGAGI. Here the CDR3 reads CASIFAGGDEQYF. The CDR3 region has the DNA TGTGCCAGCATTTTCGCGGGAGGCGACGAGCAGTACTTC.

This rearrangement joins TRBV5-1 to TRBJ2-1; 9 bases are shared with TRBD2. Per germline, CDR1 SGHRS and CDR2 YFSETQ. The trim removed 1 base at V and 7 bases at J, leaving 6 bases unmatched. The CDR3 has 15 amino acids. CDR3 sequence reads: CASSLTGTSFNEQFF. The DNA for the CDR3 is TGCGCCAGCAGCTTGACCGGGACTAGCTTTAATGAGCAGTTCTTC.